The rows below give T cell receptor beta chains drawn from one sample of a study of T cells in Graves' hyperthyroidism and ophthalmopathy. TCRdb re-analysed the multiplex PCR reads in MiXCR, keeping a single row per CDR3 protein. The table shows 250,000 to 300,000 distinct CDR3 sequences, with around 19% occurring only once. Sequencing input: blood. These TCRs come from a man aged 50-60 years with Graves' ophthalmopathy. Each CDR3 is given with its conserved first and last residue. D genes are given only for firm matches. Some rows mark clone size as missing; the rest say once, few, many or name a class of expanded clone.

d_call	cdr3_length	v_call	j_call	clone_size	cdr3_nt	cdr3_aa
TRBD2	16	TRBV28	TRBJ2-4	few	TGTGCCAGCAGCCAAGCGGGGGAGAGCGTCAAAAACATTCAGTACTTC	CASSQAGESVKNIQYF
TRBD2	14	TRBV6-5	TRBJ2-5	NA	TGTGCCAGCAGCCCGACTAGCGGGACAGAGACCCAGTACTTC	CASSPTSGTETQYF
NA	16	TRBV19	TRBJ2-5	few	TGTGCCAGTAGTTCCCGCCAGGGGAGGCAGAAAGAGACCCAGTACTTC	CASSSRQGRQKETQYF
TRBD1	16	TRBV2	TRBJ1-5	many	TGTGCCAGCAAGGGTGACAGGGAGGCCTTTCGTCAGCCCCAGCATTTT	CASKGDREAFRQPQHF
TRBD1	15	TRBV6-1	TRBJ2-7	NA	TGTGCCAGCAGCCGGACAGGGAAGGGTAGCCACGAGCAGTACTTC	CASSRTGKGSHEQYF
TRBD2	18	TRBV7-9	TRBJ2-3	NA	TGTGCCAGCAGCCCCCGCCGTCCACTAGCGGGGGGGCATGATACGCAGTATTTT	CASSPRRPLAGGHDTQYF
NA	14	TRBV28	TRBJ2-7	few	TGTGCCAGCAGTTTTTCGGGGGGCGGATACGAGCAGTACTTC	CASSFSGGGYEQYF
TRBD2	15	TRBV20-1	TRBJ2-1	many	TGCAGTGCCCACCCGGGGAGCGGGAGGTTCAATGAGCAGTTCTTC	CSAHPGSGRFNEQFF
NA	16	TRBV3-1	TRBJ1-1	many	TGTGCCAGCAGCCAAGATCGGCGGACGATGAACACTGAAGCTTTCTTT	CASSQDRRTMNTEAFF
NA	12	TRBV5-5	TRBJ1-2	few	TGTGCCAGCAGCTTTGGCGGGGACGGCTACACCTTC	CASSFGGDGYTF
NA	14	TRBV5-1	TRBJ2-2	NA	TGCGCCAGCAGCTTGGCCGCCGGGGCCGGGGAGCTGTTTTTT	CASSLAAGAGELFF
NA	13	TRBV12-3/TRBV12-4	TRBJ2-1	many	TGTGCCAGCAGTACGGAAACAGGCAATGAGCAGTTCTTC	CASSTETGNEQFF
NA	14	TRBV28	TRBJ2-7	NA	TGTGCCAGCAGACCTCAGGGGATCTCCTACGAGCAGTACTTC	CASRPQGISYEQYF
NA	13	TRBV27	TRBJ1-1	many	TGTGCCAGCAGACGCCGAGAGAACACTGAAGCTTTCTTT	CASRRRENTEAFF
NA	12	TRBV28	TRBJ1-2	many	TGTGCCAGCAGTTTAGCCTTCTATGGCTACACCTTC	CASSLAFYGYTF
TRBD1	14	TRBV5-5	TRBJ1-1	many	TGTGCCAGCAGCACGGACAGGGGGAGTACTGAAGCTTTCTTT	CASSTDRGSTEAFF
NA	14	TRBV2	TRBJ2-7	few	TGTGCCAGCAGTGGAACCTCGGTGGGACCCGAGCAGTACTTC	CASSGTSVGPEQYF
TRBD1	14	TRBV4-1	TRBJ1-1	NA	TGCGCCAGCAGCCAAGATCAGGGGGGACCTGAAGCTTTCTTT	CASSQDQGGPEAFF
NA	16	TRBV5-1	TRBJ1-1	NA	TGCGCCAGCAGCTTGGTCGTGGGGTCCTCGAACACTGAAGCTTTCTTT	CASSLVVGSSNTEAFF
TRBD2	13	TRBV7-2	TRBJ2-1	many	TGTGCCACCGGGGGACTAGCGGGGAATGAGCAGTTCTTC	CATGGLAGNEQFF
NA	17	TRBV5-4	TRBJ2-5	few	TGTGCCAGCAGCGGTCGCCGGGACTCAGATTTCCAAGAGACCCAGTACTTC	CASSGRRDSDFQETQYF
NA	12	TRBV15	TRBJ1-5	few	TGTGCCACCAAGGGAGGAAATCAGCCCCAGCATTTT	CATKGGNQPQHF
TRBD1	16	TRBV5-1	TRBJ2-5	many	TGCGCCAGCAGCCCGGGCGGACAGGGGAACCGAGAGACCCAGTACTTC	CASSPGGQGNRETQYF
TRBD2	16	TRBV10-3	TRBJ2-1	NA	TGTGCCATCAATTCTATAGCGGGAGGGCCTGGTAATGAGCAGTTCTTC	CAINSIAGGPGNEQFF
TRBD1	14	TRBV7-9	TRBJ1-3	few	TGTGCCAGCAGCCTCGACAGGGCTGGAAACACCATATATTTT	CASSLDRAGNTIYF
TRBD1	16	TRBV4-1	TRBJ2-7	many	TGCGCCAGCAGCCAAGGCGGACAGGGCGAATCCTACGAGCAGTACTTC	CASSQGGQGESYEQYF
NA	11	TRBV6-1	TRBJ2-5	few	TGTGCCAGCACCTCCGGGGAGACCCAGTACTTC	CASTSGETQYF
TRBD2	15	TRBV7-6	TRBJ2-7	few	TGTGCCAGCAGCTTAGACGGGAGGCCCTCGGGGGAGCAGTACTTC	CASSLDGRPSGEQYF
NA	13	TRBV11-2	TRBJ1-1	few	TGTGCCAGCAGCTCCCAGGAGTACACTGAAGCTTTCTTT	CASSSQEYTEAFF
NA	13	TRBV10-3	TRBJ1-1	NA	TGTGCCATCAGACAGAGGCAGAACACTGAAGCTTTCTTT	CAIRQRQNTEAFF
NA	17	TRBV20-1	TRBJ2-6	many	TGCAGTGCTAGACCGCAGGTACAGGGAACTGGGGCCAACGTCCTGACTTTC	CSARPQVQGTGANVLTF
NA	15	TRBV19	TRBJ1-1	few	TGTGCCAGTAGTATAGATGGAGGGCTGAACACTGAAGCTTTCTTT	CASSIDGGLNTEAFF
NA	13	TRBV3-1	TRBJ1-6	many	TGTGCCAGCAGCTCCAACTTGAATTCACCCCTCCACTTT	CASSSNLNSPLHF
TRBD1	14	TRBV28	TRBJ2-3	NA	TGTGCCAGCACCCCCGGGACAGTCACAGATACGCAGTATTTT	CASTPGTVTDTQYF
NA	14	TRBV20-1	TRBJ1-3	NA	TGCAGTGCTAGAGATGGGCGCTCTGGAAACACCGTATATTTT	CSARDGRSGNTVYF
TRBD1	15	TRBV28	TRBJ1-5	few	TGTGCCAGCAGTTCGGTAGGGACAGTAGCTCAGCCCCAGCATTTT	CASSSVGTVAQPQHF
TRBD1	15	TRBV20-1	TRBJ1-5	NA	TGCAGTGCTAGACCCCGGACAGGGCACAATCAGCCCCAGCATTTT	CSARPRTGHNQPQHF
NA	14	TRBV28	TRBJ1-1	many	TGTGCCAGCAGTTTCGAGGGATTGGGCACTGAAGCTTTCTTT	CASSFEGLGTEAFF
NA	11	TRBV20-1	TRBJ2-5	many	TGCAGTGCTAGTGCCAAGAAGACCCAGTACTTC	CSASAKKTQYF
NA	15	TRBV19	TRBJ1-5	NA	TGTGCCAGTAGTATCGCTTTACATAGCAATCAGCCCCAGCATTTT	CASSIALHSNQPQHF
NA	15	TRBV2	TRBJ2-2	many	TGTGCCAGCAGACCGAGAGGGGCTAACACCGGGGAGCTGTTTTTT	CASRPRGANTGELFF
TRBD2	21	TRBV2	TRBJ2-4	few	TGTGCCAGCAGTCGCACTTCCATCGGGACTAGCGGGAGGGCCGCCAAAAACATTCAGTACTTC	CASSRTSIGTSGRAAKNIQYF
NA	13	TRBV11-2	TRBJ2-7	many	TGTGCCAGCAGCCGGGACCCCTCCTACGAGCAGTACTTC	CASSRDPSYEQYF
TRBD2	15	TRBV12-5	TRBJ2-1	NA	TGTGCTAGTGGTTTGGTCCTAGCGGGCGACAATGAGCAGTTCTTC	CASGLVLAGDNEQFF
TRBD1	14	TRBV20-1	TRBJ2-1	NA	TGCAGTGCCCACGACAGGGTGGTCGGGAATGAGCAGTTCTTC	CSAHDRVVGNEQFF
NA	16	TRBV28	TRBJ2-7	many	TGTGCCAGCAGTCAAGCTCGAACAGGGAGCTCCTACGAGCAGTACTTC	CASSQARTGSSYEQYF